Sequencing of this TCR beta chain was carried out in a study of blood T cells in healthy people across ages. Study-wide results and caveats: Per-million-T-cell TCR beta diversity fell roughly linearly with age. Aged donors had fewer naive CD4+ cells and lower diversity than long-lived donors.

Concerning this clonotype: The antigen remains unidentified.

The V gene lost 4 bases and the J gene lost 5 bases, with 15 bases spanning the gap. There are 15 residues in the CDR3. Germline V CDR1 and CDR2: SGHVS, FQNEAQ. A second about 7 to 11 cycle PCR used barcoded and J-beta primers. Carrying 12 random nucleotides, a template-switch adaptor labeled each individual cDNA molecule. TCRdb re-derived calls from the 5' RACE reads in MiXCR, one entry per CDR3 protein. The sample has some 1,500,000 distinct CDR3 sequences, 40% to 45% seen once. The receptor was derived from a woman aged 18-29 years in good health. The sequenced sample consisted of blood. This rearrangement joins TRBV7-8 to TRBJ1-5; D ambiguous. The CDR3 is CASSSARGGDQPQHF. The CDR3 bases are TGTGCCAGCAGCTCCGCGCGGGGTGGTGATCAGCCCCAGCATTTT.